Below are 24 T cell receptor beta chains sequenced from a single sample in a study of blood T cell repertoires in COVID-19. Produced via immunoSEQ multiplex PCR; TCRdb's table is partial and in-frame only. The sample records about 93,000 clones, more than 65% being singletons. Sequenced sample: peripheral blood. These receptors all stem from a human donor in a cohort sampled during active COVID-19.

The CDR3 region is CASSYRQGATTYNEQFF. DNA of the CDR3: TGTGCCAGCAGCTACCGACAGGGGGCTACAACCTACAATGAGCAGTTCTTC. The J gene is TRBJ2-1, the V gene TRBV13, with 10 bases matching TRBD1. Losses at the gene ends were 4 bases for V and 2 bases for J; bases not matched to a gene: 8. Germline V lookup: CDR1 PRHDT, CDR2 FYEKMQ (reference sequence). This CDR3 contains 17 residues.

The rearrangement links TRBV28 to TRBJ2-1, with TRBD2 matching 8 bases. The CDR3 loop spans 13 amino acids. Trimming cost V 8 bases and J 3 bases; bases outside gene matches: 3. CDR1 is MDHEN, CDR2 SYDVKM, per germline. The CDR3 DNA reads TGTGCCAGCCGCAGCGGGAGCTACAATGAGCAGTTCTTC. As protein: CASRSGSYNEQFF.

V is TRBV28 and J is TRBJ1-5, with unresolved D. V gave up 7 bases and J gave up 0 bases, with 28 bases separating them. In germline, CDR1 is MDHEN, CDR2 SYDVKM. The CDR3 is 20 residues long. The CDR3 spells CASILPAGRAPRNSNQPQHF. DNA of the CDR3: TGTGCCAGCATCTTACCCGCGGGGAGGGCCCCGAGAAATAGCAATCAGCCCCAGCATTTT.

V and J are TRBV7-9 and TRBJ2-7; TRBD1 aligns across 7 bases. The CDR3 is 15 residues long. Losses at the gene ends were 4 bases for V and 3 bases for J; bases not matched to a gene: 9. Germline loops: CDR1 SEHNR, CDR2 FQNEAQ (reference sequence). The DNA of the CDR3 is TGTGCCAGCAGCTACCTTGGGACAGCGCTCTACGAGCAGTACTTC. Residues: CASSYLGTALYEQYF. The entire variable domain, with the rest obtained from reference TRBV7-9 and TRBJ2-7, is as follows: DTGVSQNPRHKITKRGQNVTFRCDPISEHNRLYWYRQTLGQGPEFLTYFQNEAQLEKSRLLSDRFSAERPKGSFSTLEIQRTEQGDSAMYLCASSYLGTALYEQYFGPGTRLTVT.

V is TRBV7-8 and J is TRBJ1-2; 8 bases are a match to TRBD1. CDR1 is SGHVS, CDR2 FQNEAQ, per germline. Unmatched junction bases numbered 10, after V lost 1 base and J lost 6 bases. CDR3 size: 16 residues. This CDR3 reads CASSLGGRGLSNGYTF. CDR3 bases: TGTGCCAGCAGCTTAGGTGGCAGGGGGCTTTCTAATGGCTACACCTTC.

For this clone: Other nucleotide sequences from this sample produce the same CDR3. This rearrangement joins TRBV28 to TRBJ1-5; tentative D call: TRBD1 (6 bases). The V end lost 6 bases, the J end lost 3 bases, and 15 bases lay between the germline ends. Germline V CDR1 and CDR2: MDHEN, SYDVKM. The CDR3 is 15 residues long. CDR3 DNA: TGTGCCAGCAGCTCCCTCAGGGGCCACAATCAGCCCCAGCATTTT. Protein product: CASSSLRGHNQPQHF.

This clone was seen more than once but under ten times. The CDR3 DNA is TGTGCCAGCAGCTCCCGGGACAGGGTTTATTTT. Translation gives CASSSRDRVYF. V and J are TRBV7-9 and TRBJ1-3; 9 nucleotides align to TRBD1. V dropped 4 bases and J dropped 16; count of bases not matched to a gene: 5. From germline, CDR1 is SEHNR and CDR2 FQNEAQ (reference sequence). The CDR3 is 11 residues long.

The rearrangement uses TRBV28 and TRBJ1-2; D is unresolved. V lost 4 bases, J lost 8 bases, and 17 bases lay in between. Germline CDR1 and CDR2: MDHEN and SYDVKM. The CDR3 totals 14 residues. CDR3 nucleotide sequence: TGTGCCAGCAGTTATCGGCCGGGGATGGGAGGCTACACCTTC. Protein: CASSYRPGMGGYTF.

The chain recombines TRBV10-3 with TRBJ2-7; 9 nucleotides match TRBD2. The CDR3 is 13 amino acids. The germline V gene encodes CDR1 ENHRY and CDR2 SYGVKD. Trimming removed 7 bases from V and 5 bases from J; junction bases left unmatched: 6. CDR3 DNA: TGTGCCATCAAGGCTAGCGGGAAGGACGAGCAGTACTTC. Translated: CAIKASGKDEQYF.

The rearrangement joins TRBV19 to TRBJ2-2, with D possibly being TRBD2 (6 bases). This CDR3 is 18 amino acids long. Trimming cost V 6 bases and J 4 bases, with 24 bases left between them. In germline, CDR1 is LNHDA, CDR2 SQIVND (reference sequence). CDR3 in DNA: TGTGCCAGTAGCCGGGTTGGGGGGAGGCCTACTTTCACCGGGGAGCTGTTTTTT. Translating it yields CASSRVGGRPTFTGELFF. Combining the CDR3 with reference TRBV19 and TRBJ2-2 gives the whole variable domain DGGITQSPKYLFRKEGQNVTLSCEQNLNHDAMYWYRQDPGQGLRLIYYSQIVNDFQKGDIAEGYSVSREKKESFPLTVTSAQKNPTAFYLCASSRVGGRPTFTGELFFGEGSRLTVL.

The gene calls are TRBV28 and TRBJ1-6, with 7 bases that match TRBD1. The CDR3 has 16 residues. Trimming cost V 1 base and J 6 bases; bases outside gene matches: 6. The germline gives CDR1 MDHEN, CDR2 SYDVKM. This chain's CDR3 is CASSLSQGVGNSPLHF. As DNA, the CDR3 is TGTGCCAGCAGTTTATCCCAGGGGGTAGGTAATTCACCCCTCCACTTT.

This chain connects TRBV9 to TRBJ2-5; 10 bases map to TRBD2. Germline trimming cut 2 bases from V and 2 bases from J; bases unmatched to any gene: 9. The germline CDR1 and CDR2 sequences are SGDLS and YYNGEE. The CDR3 has 17 amino acids. CDR3 residues: CASSVAPGLASQETQYF. The CDR3 DNA reads as TGTGCCAGCAGCGTTGCCCCGGGACTAGCGTCACAAGAGACCCAGTACTTC.

This chain connects TRBV2 to TRBJ2-5, with 11 bases matching TRBD1. The CDR3 runs 19 residues. Germline loops: CDR1 SNHLY, CDR2 FYNNEI. Trimming cost V 6 bases and J 3 bases; bases outside gene matches: 18. The DNA of the CDR3 is TGTGCCAGCAGGGGTTCACTCTGGGGGACAGGGGGAAGAAAAGAGACCCAGTACTTC. Translated: CASRGSLWGTGGRKETQYF.

Here the CDR3 reads CAWSVGDKGPQHF. The CDR3, as DNA: TGTGCCTGGAGTGTCGGGGATAAGGGGCCCCAGCATTTT. The V and J genes are TRBV30 and TRBJ1-5; no reliable D call. In germline, CDR1 is GTSNPN, CDR2 SVGIG (reference sequence). The length of the CDR3 is 13 residues. Trimming left V 0 bases short and J 9 bases short, with 12 bases between.

The gene calls are TRBV7-8 and TRBJ2-7; TRBD1 matches 10 bases. The CDR3 is 16 amino acids. The V segment lost 1 base and the J segment 6 bases; nucleotides outside the gene matches: 9. CDR1 and CDR2 (germline): SGHVS, FQNEAQ. CDR3: CASSLVLLGQGLEQYF. CDR3 bases: TGTGCCAGCAGCTTAGTCCTCTTGGGACAGGGGCTCGAGCAGTACTTC.

The rearrangement uses TRBV14 and TRBJ2-7; no definite D call. V shed 6 bases and J shed 2 bases, with 8 bases lying between them. Germline CDR1 reads SGHDN; CDR2 reads FVKESK. The CDR3 is 12 amino acids. CDR3 in amino acids: CASSPDTYEQYF. CDR3 in DNA: TGTGCCAGCAGTCCCGACACCTACGAGCAGTACTTC.

V gene TRBV5-5 combines with J gene TRBJ1-2, with no clear D. V was pared by 2 bases and J by 3 bases, with 5 bases between. This CDR3 comprises 12 residues. Germline V CDR1 and CDR2: SGHKS, YYEKEE (reference sequence). CDR3 DNA: TGTGCCAGCAGCTTCGCGGACTATGGCTACACCTTC. This encodes CASSFADYGYTF.

The chain carries TRBV28 and TRBJ1-2; D might be TRBD1 (5 bases). In germline, CDR1 is MDHEN, CDR2 SYDVKM. Trimming left V 6 bases short and J 8 bases short, with 13 bases between. This CDR3 is built from 12 residues. The CDR3 DNA reads TGTGCCAGCAGCTCCTCAGGGCGAGGCTACACCTTC. Translated, it gives CASSSSGRGYTF.

This clone was seen only a few times. The J gene is TRBJ1-4, the V gene TRBV6-5, with TRBD1 matching over 7 bases. Per the germline V gene, CDR1 is MNHEY and CDR2 is SVGAGI. With V trimmed by 0 bases and J by 4 bases, 5 bases remained unmatched. This CDR3 is built from 16 residues. CDR3 residues: CASSYSTGAYNEKLFF. The CDR3 coding sequence is TGTGCCAGCAGTTACTCTACAGGGGCATATAATGAAAAACTGTTTTTT.

A single count supports this clone. The rearrangement joins TRBV30 to TRBJ2-2, with TRBD2 identical over 8 bases. The CDR3 sequence is 16 residues long. The trim removed 0 bases at V and 4 bases at J, leaving 7 bases unmatched. Germline CDR1 and CDR2: GTSNPN and SVGIG (reference sequence). The CDR3 loop is CAWSVKTGGRTGELFF. In nucleotides, the CDR3 is TGTGCCTGGAGTGTAAAGACGGGGGGGCGCACCGGGGAGCTGTTTTTT.

The chain couples TRBV19 to TRBJ2-2; 10 bases are a match to TRBD2. CDR1 and CDR2 from the germline V gene are LNHDA and SQIVND (reference sequence). Trimming took 5 bases from V and 5 from J; bases not matched to a gene: 14. This CDR3 is 18 amino acids long. Written as DNA, the CDR3 is TGTGCCAGTAGTCGGACGCCTAGCGGGGGACCTTGGACCGGGGAGCTGTTTTTT. Residues: CASSRTPSGGPWTGELFF.

V and J are TRBV20-1 and TRBJ1-6; D may be TRBD1 (5 bases). The length of the CDR3 is 11 residues. The ends were cut back, 1 base at V and 19 bases at J, with 14 bases in the middle. From germline, CDR1 is DFQATT and CDR2 SNEGSKA (reference sequence). The CDR3 nucleotides are TGCAGTGCTAGAGGACAGAAAATAAGTCACTTT. This encodes CSARGQKISHF.

The sample holds one count of this clone. V and J are TRBV25-1 and TRBJ2-1; D is perhaps TRBD1 (8 bases). Per the germline V gene, CDR1 is MGHDK and CDR2 is SYGVNS. Trimming left V 1 base short and J 7 bases short, with 23 bases between. The CDR3 runs to 18 residues. CDR3 nucleotides: TGTGCCAGCAGTGAATCCACAGGGGGGACTATATCGATTAATGAGCAGTTCTTC. It codes for CASSESTGGTISINEQFF. The full variable domain, completed using reference TRBV25-1 and TRBJ2-1, is EADIYQTPRYLVIGTGKKITLECSQTMGHDKMYWYQQDPGMELHLIHYSYGVNSTEKGDLSSESTVSRIRTEHFPLTLESARPSHTSQYLCASSESTGGTISINEQFFGPGTRLTVL.

The chain combines TRBV11-2 with TRBJ1-6; D remains ambiguous. The V gene's germline CDR1 is SGHAT and CDR2 FQNNGV. CDR3 length: 17 amino acids. V lost 5 bases, J lost 5 bases, and 19 bases lay in between. The CDR3 reads CASSPRVGNRNNSPLHF. The CDR3 nucleotides are TGTGCCAGCAGCCCCAGAGTCGGGAATCGCAATAATTCACCCCTCCACTTT.